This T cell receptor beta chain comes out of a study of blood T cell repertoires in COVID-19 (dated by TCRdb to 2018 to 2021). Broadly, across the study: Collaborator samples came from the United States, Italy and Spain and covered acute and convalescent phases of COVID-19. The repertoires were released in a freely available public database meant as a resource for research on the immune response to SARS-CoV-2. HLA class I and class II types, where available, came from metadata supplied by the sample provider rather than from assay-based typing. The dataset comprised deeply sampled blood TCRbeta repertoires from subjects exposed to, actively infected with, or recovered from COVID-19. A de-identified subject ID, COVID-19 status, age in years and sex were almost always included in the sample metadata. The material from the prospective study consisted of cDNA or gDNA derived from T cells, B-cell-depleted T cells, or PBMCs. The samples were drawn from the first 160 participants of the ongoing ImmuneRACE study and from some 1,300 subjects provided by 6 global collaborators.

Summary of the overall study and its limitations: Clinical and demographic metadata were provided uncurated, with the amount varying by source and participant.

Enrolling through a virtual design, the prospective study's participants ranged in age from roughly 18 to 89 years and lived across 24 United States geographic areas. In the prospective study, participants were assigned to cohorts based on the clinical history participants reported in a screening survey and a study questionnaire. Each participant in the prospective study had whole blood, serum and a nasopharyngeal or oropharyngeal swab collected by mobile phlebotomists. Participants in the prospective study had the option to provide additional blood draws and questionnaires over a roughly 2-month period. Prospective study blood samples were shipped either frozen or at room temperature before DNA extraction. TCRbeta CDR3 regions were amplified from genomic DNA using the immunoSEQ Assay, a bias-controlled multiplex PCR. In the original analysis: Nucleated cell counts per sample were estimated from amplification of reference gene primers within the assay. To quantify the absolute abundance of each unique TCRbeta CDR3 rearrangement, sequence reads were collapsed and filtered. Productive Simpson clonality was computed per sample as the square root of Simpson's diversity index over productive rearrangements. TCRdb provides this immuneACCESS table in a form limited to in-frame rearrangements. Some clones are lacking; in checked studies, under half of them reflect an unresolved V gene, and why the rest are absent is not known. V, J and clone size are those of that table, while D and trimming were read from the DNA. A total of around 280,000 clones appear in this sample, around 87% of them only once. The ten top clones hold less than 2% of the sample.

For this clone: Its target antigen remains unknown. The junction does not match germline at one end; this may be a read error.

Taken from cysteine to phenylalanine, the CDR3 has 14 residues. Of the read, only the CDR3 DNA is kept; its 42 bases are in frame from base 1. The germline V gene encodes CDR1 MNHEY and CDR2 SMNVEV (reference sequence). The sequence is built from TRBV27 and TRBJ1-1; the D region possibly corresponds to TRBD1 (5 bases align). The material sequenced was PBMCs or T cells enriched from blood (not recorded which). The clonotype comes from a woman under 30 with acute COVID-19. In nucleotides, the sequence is TGTGCCAGCAGTTTAGGACCGGTCGGGGGGGTGATGATCTTT. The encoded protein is CASSLGPVGGVMIF.